The 29 T cell receptor beta chains below come from one sample, sequenced in a study of T cells after yellow fever vaccination. TCRdb used MiXCR to reprocess the 5' RACE reads, holding one entry per CDR3 protein. The table includes about 85,000 distinct CDR3 sequences, about 14% detected once. Source: CD8+ T cells not binding an NS4B(214-222) dextramer, sorted from PBMCs, taken less than 25 days after the first yellow fever vaccination. The receptors stem from a man aged 18 to 35 who received the YFV17D yellow fever vaccine.

The J gene is TRBJ2-1, the V gene TRBV13, with D perhaps matching TRBD1 or TRBD2 (5 bases each). The CDR3 loop spans 18 amino acids. Germline V lookup: CDR1 PRHDT, CDR2 FYEKMQ (reference sequence). V lost 5 bases to trimming and J lost 4 bases, with 24 bases between them. The CDR3 sequence: CASSGSQDSPAIYNEQFF. The CDR3 bases are TGTGCCAGCAGCGGCTCACAGGACTCCCCCGCTATTTACAATGAGCAGTTCTTC.

The chain carries TRBV24-1 and TRBJ2-1, with D tentatively TRBD1 (6 bases). V was pared by 4 bases and J by 12 bases, with 12 bases between. CDR1 KGHDR and CDR2 SFDVKD come from the germline V gene. The CDR3 is 12 residues long. In DNA, the CDR3 is TGTGCCACCAGTGACCACAGGGTTGTGCAGTTCTTC. The encoded protein is CATSDHRVVQFF.

A few counts support this clonotype. The germline gene is not matched at one end of the junction; a read error may be the cause. The gene calls are TRBV29-1 and TRBJ2-5, with a weak D call TRBD2 (6 bases). The CDR3 is made up of 9 amino acids. The germline V gene has CDR1 SQVTM and CDR2 ANQGSEA. The CDR3 DNA is TGCAGCGTCCCGGGACTGAGGTCCTTC. Its translation is CSVPGLRSF.

J is TRBJ2-1 and V is TRBV7-9; TRBD1 matches at 7 bases. This CDR3 spans 15 amino acids. CDR1 SEHNR and CDR2 FQNEAQ come from the germline V gene (reference sequence). The ends lost 6 bases at V and 2 bases at J; junction bases unmatched: 7. The CDR3: CASREPGQTYNEQFF. DNA for the CDR3: TGTGCCAGCAGAGAGCCGGGACAGACCTACAATGAGCAGTTCTTC.

The chain recombines TRBV15 with TRBJ2-1; 11 nucleotides agree with TRBD2. The CDR3 runs to 16 residues. Losses at the gene ends were 0 bases for V and 6 bases for J; bases not matched to a gene: 4. Germline V gives CDR1 LNHNV, CDR2 YYDKDF (reference sequence). The CDR3 DNA follows: TGTGCCACCAGCAGAGAAGTACTAGCGGGGGTCAATGAGCAGTTCTTC. This sequence encodes CATSREVLAGVNEQFF.

This clonotype was seen only a few times. The chain uses TRBV27 and TRBJ2-7; 10 bases match TRBD1. Germline V gene data show CDR1 as MNHEY and CDR2 as SMNVEV (reference sequence). The CDR3 is made up of 16 amino acids. V lost 6 bases and J lost 4; bases outside the gene matches: 12. CDR3 nucleotide sequence: TGTGCCAGCAGGCCCCGGACAGGGGGTGCTTCGTACGAGCAGTACGTC. Protein product: CASRPRTGGASYEQYV.

This clonotype was seen more than once but under ten times. The gene calls are TRBV6-6 and TRBJ2-7; 7 bases line up with TRBD1. The ends lost 6 bases at V and 6 bases at J; junction bases unmatched: 8. Germline V gene sequence: CDR1 MNHNY, CDR2 SVGAGI (reference sequence). The CDR3 covers 13 residues. CDR3 in amino acids: CASSPGQVGEQYV. The DNA for the CDR3 is TGTGCCAGCAGCCCCGGACAGGTCGGCGAGCAGTACGTC.

The sample holds a few counts of this clonotype. The chain joins TRBV13 to TRBJ2-2; possibly TRBD1 for D (7 bases). Trimming stripped 3 bases from V and 6 bases from J, with 11 bases between. Germline CDR1 is PRHDT and CDR2 is FYEKMQ (reference sequence). This CDR3 is 14 amino acids long. CDR3: CASSFQGGAGELFF. For the CDR3, the DNA is TGTGCCAGCAGCTTCCAGGGGGGCGCCGGGGAGCTGTTTTTT. The whole variable domain, filled in from reference TRBV13 and TRBJ2-2, reads AAGVIQSPRHLIKEKRETATLKCYPIPRHDTVYWYQQGPGQDPQFLISFYEKMQSDKGSIPDRFSAQQFSDYHSELNMSSLELGDSALYFCASSFQGGAGELFFGEGSRLTVL.

The chain combines TRBV27 with TRBJ2-1; 9 bases are shared with TRBD2. After removal of 3 bases from V and 8 bases from J, the junction contained 5 bases not matched to a gene. The CDR3 has 14 amino acids. Germline CDR1 reads MNHEY; CDR2 reads SMNVEV (reference sequence). This CDR3 reads CASSFGGGDDEQFF. The CDR3 bases are TGTGCCAGCAGTTTCGGCGGGGGGGACGATGAGCAGTTCTTC.

This clonotype was counted only a few times. This chain joins TRBV13 and TRBJ2-7; D unclear. The V gene lost 4 bases and the J gene lost 2 bases, with 6 bases spanning the gap. CDR3 length: 12 amino acids. Germline CDR1 reads PRHDT; CDR2 reads FYEKMQ (reference sequence). This CDR3 is CASSSRAYEQYF. DNA for the CDR3: TGTGCCAGCAGCTCCCGGGCCTACGAGCAGTACTTC. Combining the CDR3 with reference TRBV13 and TRBJ2-7 gives the whole variable domain AAGVIQSPRHLIKEKRETATLKCYPIPRHDTVYWYQQGPGQDPQFLISFYEKMQSDKGSIPDRFSAQQFSDYHSELNMSSLELGDSALYFCASSSRAYEQYFGPGTRLTVT.

This clonotype was observed a handful of times. This CDR3 reads CASSQDRHSNQPQHF. CDR3 DNA sequence: TGCGCCAGCAGCCAAGACAGGCATAGCAATCAGCCCCAGCATTTT. This chain uses TRBV4-3 with TRBJ1-5; D is uncertain. CDR3 length equals 15 residues. Between the trimmed V and J ends, which lost 0 bases and 0 bases, there was a span of 6 bases. CDR1 and CDR2 from the germline V gene are LGHNA and YSLEER.

V is TRBV6-2 or TRBV6-3 and J is TRBJ2-4, with a possible D match to TRBD2 (6 bases). Germline lookup yields CDR1 MNHEY and CDR2 SVGEGT. Trimming stripped 2 bases from V and 2 bases from J, with 13 bases between. This CDR3 is built from 16 residues. The CDR3 DNA is TGTGCCAGCAGTTACCTAGCGATCGGTACCAAAAACATTCAGTACTTC. Translated: CASSYLAIGTKNIQYF.

The V and J genes are TRBV29-1 and TRBJ1-2, with 8 bases fitting TRBD1. CDR3 length: 14 amino acids. With V trimmed by 4 bases and J by 5 bases, 9 bases remained unmatched. The germline gives CDR1 SQVTM, CDR2 ANQGSEA. CDR3: CSVGLDRVEYGYTF. The DNA of the CDR3 is TGCAGCGTTGGGCTGGACAGGGTGGAATATGGCTACACCTTC.

This clonotype turned up a few times. This chain connects TRBV3-1 to TRBJ2-1; D may correspond to TRBD1 or TRBD2 (5 bases each). Germline loops: CDR1 LGHDT, CDR2 YNNKEL (reference sequence). The CDR3 contains 16 residues. Trimming removed 2 bases from V and 3 bases from J, with 14 bases in between. The CDR3 bases are TGTGCCAGCAGCCAACGCCGGGACCCCATCTACAATGAGCAGTTCTTC. Its protein product is CASSQRRDPIYNEQFF.

The J gene is TRBJ2-1, the V gene TRBV4-1; possibly TRBD1 or TRBD2 for D (5 bases each). The CDR3 totals 13 residues. Germline assignment: CDR1 MGHRA and CDR2 YSYEKL. The CDR3 loop reads CACAGAQNNEQFF. CDR3 DNA sequence: TGCGCGTGTGCCGGGGCGCAGAACAATGAGCAGTTCTTC.

This clonotype is medium-sized (0.01 to 0.1%) by share. The CDR3, as DNA: TGCGCCAGCAGCTTTTCCGGGACAGGGAACAATGAGCAGTTCTTC. Translation: CASSFSGTGNNEQFF. The chain recombines TRBV5-1 with TRBJ2-1; the match to TRBD1 covers 9 bases. In germline, CDR1 is SGHRS, CDR2 YFSETQ. V was clipped by 2 bases and J by 5 bases; unmatched bases: 5. The CDR3 consists of 15 residues.

This clonotype occurred a few times. V and J are TRBV5-6 and TRBJ2-7; D not resolved. The ends were cut back, 2 bases at V and 0 bases at J, with 3 bases in the middle. This CDR3 comprises 12 residues. Germline CDR1 reads SGHDT; CDR2 reads YYEEEE. The CDR3 nucleotides read TGTGCCAGCAGCTTCACCTCCTACGAGCAGTACTTC. As protein: CASSFTSYEQYF.

The chain combines TRBV4-1 with TRBJ1-4, with D possibly being TRBD1 (5 bases). This CDR3 contains 14 residues. CDR1 MGHRA and CDR2 YSYEKL come from the germline V gene. The germline V and J ends were trimmed by 4 bases and 5 bases, with 11 bases remaining between them. The CDR3 loop is CASSPHEGNEKLFF. CDR3 DNA sequence: TGCGCCAGCAGCCCTCACGAGGGGAATGAAAAACTGTTTTTT.

This clonotype was seen more than once but under ten times. The J gene is TRBJ2-1, the V gene TRBV2; D assignment may be TRBD1 or TRBD2 (5 bases each). The germline CDR1 and CDR2 sequences are SNHLY and FYNNEI. The CDR3 is 14 residues long. Trimming removed 7 bases from V and 8 bases from J, with 18 bases in between. CDR3 DNA sequence: TGTGCCAGCAATTCCGGGGCTTGGGAAGATGAGCAGTTCTTC. Protein product: CASNSGAWEDEQFF.

The sample holds many counts of this clonotype. DNA for the CDR3: TGTGCCACCAGCAGAGTACCAGGGGGCCTCACAGATACGCAGTATTTT. Its translation: CATSRVPGGLTDTQYF. The J gene is TRBJ2-3, the V gene TRBV15, with 8 nucleotides matching TRBD1. Trimming took 1 base from V and 2 from J; bases not matched to a gene: 5. CDR1 and CDR2 (germline): LNHNV, YYDKDF (reference sequence). The CDR3 has 16 residues. Full variable domain (missing parts from reference TRBV15 and TRBJ2-3): DAMVIQNPRYQVTQFGKPVTLSCSQTLNHNVMYWYQQKSSQAPKLLFHYYDKDFNNEADTPDNFQSRRPNTSFCFLDIRSPGLGDTAMYLCATSRVPGGLTDTQYFGPGTRLTVL.

Only a few counts were recorded for this clonotype. The chain employs TRBV24-1 and TRBJ2-5, with a possible D match to TRBD1 (7 bases). The CDR3 loop spans 16 amino acids. V shed 3 bases and J shed 0 bases, with 13 bases lying between them. Germline V gives CDR1 KGHDR, CDR2 SFDVKD. CDR3 residues: CATSDPQGDYQETQYF. The CDR3 DNA sequence: TGTGCCACCAGTGATCCTCAGGGGGACTACCAAGAGACCCAGTACTTC.

The chain couples TRBV10-2 to TRBJ2-1; 8 bases are shared with TRBD1. V trimming: 8 bases; J trimming: 8 bases; junction bases outside the gene matches: 5. The CDR3 runs 12 residues. Germline lookup yields CDR1 WSHSY and CDR2 SAAADI. The CDR3 sequence is CASGQGWDEQFF. The CDR3, as DNA: TGCGCCAGCGGACAGGGCTGGGATGAGCAGTTCTTC.

This clonotype was counted a few times. The chain is built from TRBV9 and TRBJ2-2, with 7 bases that match TRBD2. The germline V gene encodes CDR1 SGDLS and CDR2 YYNGEE. This CDR3 region has 17 residues. The trim removed 0 bases at V and 0 bases at J, leaving 5 bases unmatched. In nucleotides, the CDR3 is TGTGCCAGCAGCGTAGTTGCGGGGGTCGCGAACACCGGGGAGCTGTTTTTT. It yields the protein CASSVVAGVANTGELFF. The entire variable domain, with the rest obtained from reference TRBV9 and TRBJ2-2, is as follows: DSGVTQTPKHLITATGQRVTLRCSPRSGDLSVYWYQQSLDQGLQFLIQYYNGEERAKGNILERFSAQQFPDLHSELNLSSLELGDSALYFCASSVVAGVANTGELFFGEGSRLTVL.

The rearrangement joins TRBV27 to TRBJ2-7; no clear D. The CDR3 has 16 residues. The germline V and J ends were trimmed by 2 bases and 4 bases, with 18 bases remaining between them. In germline, CDR1 is MNHEY, CDR2 SMNVEV (reference sequence). The CDR3 nucleotides are TGTGCCAGCAGTTTAGCTCCCGGGCCAACCTCATACGAGCAGTACTTC. Amino acid sequence: CASSLAPGPTSYEQYF.

The chain employs TRBV28 and TRBJ2-5, with TRBD2 identical over 12 bases. This CDR3 has 17 residues. Trimming cost V 1 base and J 3 bases; bases outside gene matches: 6. Germline V gene data show CDR1 as MDHEN and CDR2 as SYDVKM. The CDR3 reads CASSLSLAGGPEETQYF. The CDR3, as DNA: TGTGCCAGCAGTTTATCCCTAGCGGGGGGGCCGGAAGAGACCCAGTACTTC.

This chain links TRBV28 with TRBJ2-1; 7 bases are shared with TRBD1. Germline values: CDR1 MDHEN, CDR2 SYDVKM. The V and J ends lost 4 bases and 1 base, in that order; junction bases with no gene match: 4. There are 15 residues in the CDR3. CDR3 sequence: CASSSHRGSYNEQFF. DNA for the CDR3: TGTGCCAGCAGTTCTCACAGGGGATCCTACAATGAGCAGTTCTTC.

V and J are TRBV19 and TRBJ2-2; 7 bases match TRBD1. Germline values: CDR1 LNHDA, CDR2 SQIVND (reference sequence). The CDR3 is 15 residues long. V was clipped by 3 bases and J by 2 bases; unmatched bases: 3. CDR3 coding DNA: TGTGCCAGTAGTATGGACAGGACAAACACCGGGGAGCTGTTTTTT. Protein: CASSMDRTNTGELFF.

V gene TRBV25-1 combines with J gene TRBJ1-3, with D maybe TRBD1 (6 bases). CDR1 and CDR2 (germline): MGHDK, SYGVNS. This CDR3 is built from 12 residues. DNA for the CDR3: TGTGCTATACAGGGTTCAGGAAACACCATATATTTT. This translates into CAIQGSGNTIYF.

This clonotype occurred a few times. V and J are TRBV5-1 and TRBJ2-7; 10 nucleotides line up with TRBD1. The J segment lost 4 bases and the V segment lost 4 bases, leaving 5 bases of the junction unmatched. CDR1 and CDR2 (germline): SGHRS, YFSETQ. The CDR3 sequence is 14 residues long. CDR3 region: CASSNDRGLYEQYF. CDR3 DNA sequence: TGCGCCAGCAGCAACGACAGGGGGCTATACGAGCAGTACTTC.